The TCR beta chain under discussion was sequenced for a study of blood T cell repertoires in COVID-19. As for the study in general: The samples span acute and convalescent COVID-19 from the United States, Italy and Spain. The analysed material was cDNA or gDNA that came from T cells, B-cell-depleted T cells, or PBMCs.

This clone was recorded a few times. Authors' processing steps: Reference gene primer amplification gave estimated nucleated cell counts. The data were produced by immunoSEQ multiplex PCR, yet TCRdb's version contains in-frame clones alone and is incomplete. D and trimming were read from the DNA, whereas the V and J calls and clone size are those reported in that table. Among 110,000 to 150,000 clones listed, 60% to 85% were seen once. V lost 8 bases, J lost 9 bases, and 26 bases lay in between. Germline assignment: CDR1 SNHLY and CDR2 FYNNEI. The CDR3 length is 16 residues. J is TRBJ2-1 and V is TRBV2, with TRBD2 as a possible D gene (6 bases). Source material: peripheral blood. The TCR comes from a woman aged 55-75 years with acute or convalescent COVID-19. CDR3 in DNA: TGTGCCAGCGGAGGGGTGAGTAGCGGAGCGCTGGTTGAGCAGTTCTTC. Its translation is CASGGVSSGALVEQFF.